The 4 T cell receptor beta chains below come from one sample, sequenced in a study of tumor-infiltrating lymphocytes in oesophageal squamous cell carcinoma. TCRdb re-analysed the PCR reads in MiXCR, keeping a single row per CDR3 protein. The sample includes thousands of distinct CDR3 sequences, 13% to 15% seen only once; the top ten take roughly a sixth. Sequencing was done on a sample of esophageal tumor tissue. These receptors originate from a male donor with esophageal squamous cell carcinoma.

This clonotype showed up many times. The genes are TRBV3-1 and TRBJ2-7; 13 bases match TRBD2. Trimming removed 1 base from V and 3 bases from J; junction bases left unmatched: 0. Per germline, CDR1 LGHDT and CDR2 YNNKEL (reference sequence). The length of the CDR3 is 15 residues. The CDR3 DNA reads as TGTGCCAGCAGCCAAGGGACTAGCGGGGGCTACGAGCAGTACTTC. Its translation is CASSQGTSGGYEQYF.

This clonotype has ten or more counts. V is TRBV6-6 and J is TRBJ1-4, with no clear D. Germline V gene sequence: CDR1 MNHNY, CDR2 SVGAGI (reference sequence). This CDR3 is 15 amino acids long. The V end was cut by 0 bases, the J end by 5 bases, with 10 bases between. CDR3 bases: TGTGCCAGCAGTTACTCGTTCAGGCGGAATGAAAAACTGTTTTTT. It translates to CASSYSFRRNEKLFF.

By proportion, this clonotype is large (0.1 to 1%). CDR3 nucleotides: TGTGCCAGCAGCACTAGCGGGGGGGCCTACGAGCAGTACTTC. Protein sequence: CASSTSGGAYEQYF. The rearrangement uses TRBV7-2 and TRBJ2-7; 13 bases map to TRBD2. Germline lookup yields CDR1 SGHTA and CDR2 FQGNSA. The CDR3 totals 14 residues. V shed 5 bases, J shed 2 bases, and the junction held 0 bases outside the gene matches.

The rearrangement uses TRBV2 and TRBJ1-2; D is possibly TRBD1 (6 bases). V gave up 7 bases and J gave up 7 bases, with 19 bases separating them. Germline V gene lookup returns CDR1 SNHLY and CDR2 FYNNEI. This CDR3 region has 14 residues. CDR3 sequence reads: CASMEPDRWGGYTF. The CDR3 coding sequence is TGTGCCAGCATGGAGCCGGACAGATGGGGTGGCTACACCTTC.